The 29 T cell receptor beta chains presented below share a single source sample, sequenced in a study of cytomegalovirus exposure and HLA in healthy donors. The PCR contained 60 Vbeta and 13 Jbeta primers. Some clones are missing from TCRdb's copy, which holds only in-frame ones; the method was immunoSEQ multiplex PCR. This sample lists about 140,000 clones; its ten largest clones have 0.85% to 1%. The sequenced sample consisted of PBMCs. Receptors originate from a male donor in good health and CMV-seronegative.

The V call is TRBV5-4, the J call TRBJ1-1; D is uncertain. V was pared by 1 base and J by 4 bases, with 14 bases between. Germline values: CDR1 SGHNT, CDR2 YYREEE (reference sequence). The CDR3 totals 15 residues. The CDR3 bases are TGTGCCAGCAGCTTGTCGGAGGGTTCGGGCACTGAAGCTTTCTTT. Amino acid sequence: CASSLSEGSGTEAFF.

The V call is TRBV6-6, the J call TRBJ1-1, with D possibly TRBD1 on 5 matching bases. Trimming pared 2 bases from V and 1 base from J, leaving 8 bases between. CDR3 size: 14 residues. Germline CDR1 is MNHNY and CDR2 is SVGAGI (reference sequence). The CDR3 sequence: CASSYNGGNTEAFF. Here the CDR3 DNA reads TGTGCCAGCAGTTACAACGGGGGGAACACTGAAGCTTTCTTT.

The gene calls are TRBV6-5 and TRBJ2-3, with D possibly matching TRBD2 (5 bases). The CDR3 has 14 amino acids. Germline CDR1 and CDR2: MNHEY and SVGAGI. The germline V and J ends were trimmed by 0 bases and 1 base, with 5 bases remaining between them. CDR3 residues: CASSYSRGTDTQYF. For the CDR3, the DNA is TGTGCCAGCAGTTACTCGAGGGGCACAGATACGCAGTATTTT.

On this clone itself: Other nucleotide sequences in the sample specify the same CDR3. The V gene is TRBV30, the J gene TRBJ2-4; tentative D call: TRBD2 (6 bases). The V gene lost 5 bases and the J gene lost 15 bases, with 23 bases spanning the gap. The germline V gene encodes CDR1 GTSNPN and CDR2 SVGIG (reference sequence). The CDR3 runs to 13 residues. CDR3 coding DNA: TGTGCCTGGGGGCGGGACGCCTCCTCTCGGCCGTACTTC. Protein product: CAWGRDASSRPYF.

The chain links TRBV4-1 to TRBJ1-6, with D perhaps TRBD1 (5 bases). CDR1 and CDR2 (germline): MGHRA, YSYEKL. The V and J ends lost 0 bases and 2 bases respectively, with 11 bases between them. This CDR3 has 17 amino acids. The CDR3 spells CASSQDWGDAYNSPLHF. CDR3 DNA sequence: TGCGCCAGCAGCCAAGACTGGGGGGATGCCTATAATTCACCCCTCCACTTT.

The J gene is TRBJ2-7, the V gene TRBV5-1; 7 positions agree with TRBD2. The CDR3 runs 17 residues. CDR1 SGHRS and CDR2 YFSETQ come from the germline V gene. V lost 0 bases and J lost 3; bases outside the gene matches: 12. CDR3 coding DNA: TGCGCCAGCAGCTTGGAAGTCCTAGCGGACACCCTCTACGAGCAGTACTTC. Its protein is CASSLEVLADTLYEQYF.

The gene calls are TRBV15 and TRBJ1-6; D uncertain. The CDR3 covers 14 residues. The ends were cut back, 8 bases at V and 6 bases at J, with 14 bases in the middle. Germline CDR1 is LNHNV and CDR2 is YYDKDF (reference sequence). CDR3 DNA sequence: TGTGCCACCTGCGCCGCCGTCCTTAATTCACCCCTCCACTTT. Protein sequence: CATCAAVLNSPLHF.

The chain uses TRBV5-1 and TRBJ2-5; TRBD2 agrees at 9 bases. Germline loops: CDR1 SGHRS, CDR2 YFSETQ. This CDR3 region has 15 residues. Trimming took 0 bases from V and 6 from J; bases not matched to a gene: 6. The DNA for the CDR3 is TGCGCCAGCAGCTTGGAAGGCGGGACTAGCCAGACCCAGTACTTC. Protein sequence: CASSLEGGTSQTQYF.

This chain connects TRBV30 to TRBJ1-2; the D is unclear. V was trimmed by 7 bases and J by 7 bases, leaving 13 bases between them. Germline-derived CDR1 and CDR2 are GTSNPN and SVGIG (reference sequence). This CDR3 spans 11 amino acids. The CDR3 sequence: CAFSQVRGYTF. As DNA, the CDR3 is TGTGCCTTTTCTCAGGTGCGTGGCTACACCTTC.

This sequence joins TRBV11-2 and TRBJ1-4, with D possibly matching TRBD1 (6 bases). The V gene lost 4 bases and the J gene lost 4 bases, with 16 bases spanning the gap. The germline V gene encodes CDR1 SGHAT and CDR2 FQNNGV. This CDR3 is built from 16 residues. The CDR3: CASSSTSGQFNEKLFF. In DNA, the CDR3 is TGTGCCAGCAGCTCTACCTCGGGACAATTTAATGAAAAACTGTTTTTT.

This chain connects TRBV7-2 to TRBJ2-7, with a weak D call TRBD2 (7 bases). The ends were cut back, 4 bases at V and 2 bases at J, with 27 bases in the middle. The germline CDR1 and CDR2 sequences are SGHTA and FQGNSA. This CDR3 has 19 residues. CDR3 nucleotide sequence: TGTGCCAGCAGCTCAAGTGGGGGGGCATCCCTCAGTCGGGCCTACGAGCAGTACTTC. This codes for CASSSSGGASLSRAYEQYF.

This chain connects TRBV9 to TRBJ1-1; D is uncertain. Trimming took 0 bases from V and 1 from J, leaving 7 bases between them. The CDR3 extends over 14 amino acids. Germline CDR1 is SGDLS and CDR2 is YYNGEE. CDR3 in amino acids: CASSVVPGNTEAFF. The CDR3 bases are TGTGCCAGCAGCGTAGTGCCAGGGAACACTGAAGCTTTCTTT.

The V and J genes are TRBV7-6 and TRBJ1-3; D unclear. Deletions cut 5 bases from V and 5 bases from J, with 13 bases between. The CDR3 is 14 amino acids. Germline V gene data show CDR1 as SGHVS and CDR2 as FNYEAQ. The CDR3 region has the DNA TGTGCCAGCAGCCCCCAGGAGGGAAGAAACACCATATATTTT. Its translation: CASSPQEGRNTIYF.

The chain links TRBV25-1 to TRBJ2-3; a possible D gene is TRBD2 (6 bases). With 4 bases removed from V and 6 bases from J, the gap between germline ends came to 11 bases. The germline V gene encodes CDR1 MGHDK and CDR2 SYGVNS. This CDR3 has 13 amino acids. CDR3 sequence: CASSVGGGDTQYF. DNA of the CDR3: TGTGCCAGCAGTGTCGGGGGAGGCGATACGCAGTATTTT.

The chain joins TRBV29-1 to TRBJ1-3, with D possibly TRBD1 on 6 matching bases. Germline CDR1 reads SQVTM; CDR2 reads ANQGSEA. Trimming took off 7 bases at V and 0 bases at J, with 13 bases between the two ends. The CDR3 sequence is 14 residues long. The CDR3 spells CSASTGVSGNTIYF. CDR3 sequence (DNA): TGCAGCGCCTCGACAGGCGTCTCTGGAAACACCATATATTTT.

The genes are TRBV29-1 and TRBJ2-1; D may be TRBD2 (6 bases). The CDR3 spans 14 residues. V was cut by 2 bases and J by 0 bases, with 8 bases left in between. Germline V gene data show CDR1 as SQVTM and CDR2 as ANQGSEA. CDR3 protein: CSVEREISYNEQFF. The CDR3 DNA is TGCAGCGTTGAACGGGAGATCTCCTACAATGAGCAGTTCTTC.

The genes are TRBV30 and TRBJ2-3; 13 bases map to TRBD2. Germline V gene sequence: CDR1 GTSNPN, CDR2 SVGIG (reference sequence). There are 14 residues in the CDR3. V lost 1 base and J lost 5; bases outside the gene matches: 0. The chain's CDR3 is CAWSGTSGRDTQYF. CDR3 DNA sequence: TGTGCCTGGAGTGGGACTAGCGGGAGAGATACGCAGTATTTT. Full variable domain (missing parts from reference TRBV30 and TRBJ2-3): SQTIHQWPATLVQPVGSPLSLECTVEGTSNPNLYWYRQAAGRGLQLLFYSVGIGQISSEVPQNLSASRPQDRQFILSSKKLLLSDSGFYLCAWSGTSGRDTQYFGPGTRLTVL.

V usage is TRBV2 and J usage is TRBJ2-7; 7 nucleotides line up with TRBD2. The V gene end was trimmed by 6 bases and the J gene end by 3 bases; junction bases not matched to a gene: 11. This CDR3 comprises 15 residues. CDR1 and CDR2 (germline): SNHLY, FYNNEI. The CDR3 region has the DNA TGTGCCAGCAGCCCCGATGGCGGGAGTAACTACGAGCAGTACTTC. It is translated as CASSPDGGSNYEQYF.

The chain carries TRBV28 and TRBJ1-2; no definite D call. This CDR3 region has 11 residues. Germline lookup yields CDR1 MDHEN and CDR2 SYDVKM. The V end lost 3 bases, the J end lost 9 bases, and 8 bases lay between the germline ends. CDR3 sequence: CASSFGISYTF. In nucleotides, the CDR3 is TGTGCCAGCAGTTTCGGGATCAGCTACACCTTC.

The rearrangement joins TRBV7-6 to TRBJ1-1; D unclear. The CDR3 is 13 residues long. V was cut by 5 bases and J by 1 base, with 8 bases left in between. CDR1 is SGHVS, CDR2 FNYEAQ, per germline. The CDR3 reads CASSIPENTEAFF. CDR3 nucleotides: TGTGCCAGCAGCATTCCAGAGAACACTGAAGCTTTCTTT.

The chain has TRBV28 and TRBJ2-5, with TRBD2 identical over 7 bases. V shed 6 bases, J shed 11 bases, and the junction held 12 bases outside the gene matches. The germline V gene has CDR1 MDHEN and CDR2 SYDVKM. This CDR3 has 13 amino acids. The CDR3 bases are TGTGCCAGCAGAGCCGTCCTACCGGGAGGACAGTACTTC. It yields the protein CASRAVLPGGQYF.

This chain uses TRBV5-1 with TRBJ1-4; possible D gene TRBD1, 5 bases. The CDR3 extends over 17 amino acids. The V end lost 1 base, the J end lost 4 bases, and 17 bases lay between the germline ends. The germline V gene encodes CDR1 SGHRS and CDR2 YFSETQ. CDR3 nucleotide sequence: TGCGCCAGCAGCTTGATGACGGGGGGAAGGGGTAATGAAAAACTGTTTTTT. It is translated as CASSLMTGGRGNEKLFF. Filled out from reference TRBV5-1 and TRBJ1-4, the complete variable domain reads KAGVTQTPRYLIKTRGQQVTLSCSPISGHRSVSWYQQTPGQGLQFLFEYFSETQRNKGNFPGRFSGRQFSNSRSEMNVSTLELGDSALYLCASSLMTGGRGNEKLFFGSGTQLSVL.

This chain uses TRBV28 with TRBJ2-3, with TRBD2 matching 8 bases. CDR3 length: 17 residues. CDR1 MDHEN and CDR2 SYDVKM come from the germline V gene. The junction had 12 bases not matched to a gene; V was cut back by 5 bases and J by 2 bases. The CDR3 region has the DNA TGTGCCAGCAGTCCCACCTTCGAGCGGGAGACCACAGATACGCAGTATTTT. The encoded protein is CASSPTFERETTDTQYF.

With regard to this clone: This sample includes further DNA sequences coding for the same CDR3. The chain combines TRBV4-2 with TRBJ1-2; D is perhaps TRBD1 (6 bases). Trimming removed 4 bases at V and 5 bases at J, with 14 bases between. CDR1 and CDR2 from the germline V gene are LGHNA and YNFKEQ. CDR3 length: 14 amino acids. The CDR3 DNA sequence: TGTGCCAGCAGCCCCTTGGACAGCTTGTATGGCTACACCTTC. This gives the protein CASSPLDSLYGYTF.

This chain uses TRBV6-6 with TRBJ2-7, with 8 bases identical to TRBD1. CDR1 MNHNY and CDR2 SVGAGI come from the germline V gene (reference sequence). V lost 5 bases, J lost 3 bases, and 6 bases stayed unmatched. This CDR3 contains 14 residues. The CDR3 loop is CASSDRTGNYEQYF. CDR3 nucleotides: TGTGCCAGCAGTGACCGGACAGGGAACTACGAGCAGTACTTC.

The rearrangement links TRBV2 to TRBJ2-3, with D maybe TRBD1 (5 bases). The CDR3 sequence is 14 residues long. CDR1 SNHLY and CDR2 FYNNEI come from the germline V gene. Trimming pared 7 bases from V and 4 bases from J, leaving 15 bases between. CDR3 sequence reads: CASTVVGPADTQYF. Written as DNA, the CDR3 is TGTGCCAGCACTGTCGTGGGGCCCGCAGATACGCAGTATTTT.

The V and J genes are TRBV29-1 and TRBJ2-3; D might be TRBD1 (6 bases). The V gene lost 6 bases and the J gene lost 2 bases, with 24 bases spanning the gap. Germline V gene lookup returns CDR1 SQVTM and CDR2 ANQGSEA. This CDR3 has 17 amino acids. For the CDR3, the DNA is TGCAGCGTCAGGGGTAAAGGCCCACAGGGAGCCACAGATACGCAGTATTTT. Its translation: CSVRGKGPQGATDTQYF.

This chain links TRBV7-2 with TRBJ2-2; D perhaps matches TRBD1 (6 bases). Trimming took 1 base from V and 0 from J, leaving 18 bases between them. There are 19 residues in the CDR3. The germline CDR1 and CDR2 sequences are SGHTA and FQGNSA. The CDR3 DNA is TGTGCCAGCAGCTTAGGGGCGTGGGGGCTCGGCGCGAACACCGGGGAGCTGTTTTTT. As protein: CASSLGAWGLGANTGELFF. The entire variable domain, with the rest obtained from reference TRBV7-2 and TRBJ2-2, is as follows: GAGVSQSPSNKVTEKGKDVELRCDPISGHTALYWYRQSLGQGLEFLIYFQGNSAPDKSGLPSDRFSAERTGGSVSTLTIQRTQQEDSAVYLCASSLGAWGLGANTGELFFGEGSRLTVL.

The chain employs TRBV5-1 and TRBJ1-1, with D possibly TRBD1 on 6 matching bases. Germline CDR1 SGHRS, CDR2 YFSETQ. V gave up 4 bases and J gave up 0 bases, with 13 bases separating them. There are 15 residues in the CDR3. CDR3 bases: TGCGCCAGCAGCCCTCAAGGACAGTTGAACACTGAAGCTTTCTTT. Its translation is CASSPQGQLNTEAFF.